One sample yielded the 3 T cell receptor beta chains listed below, sequenced in a study of T cell repertoires in cytomegalovirus infection. MiXCR, applied by TCRdb to the reads, yields one record per CDR3 protein. Of about 740,000 distinct CDR3 sequences listed, about 30% are singletons. The antigens for these receptors are not known. The sequencing used cultured PBMCs, collected from culture after CMV antigen stimulation. Receptors were obtained from a human donor in good health (CMV status not recorded). Some clones in this sample may be carry-over from other donors' samples.

V usage is TRBV7-7 and J usage is TRBJ2-3; D not resolved. CDR1 and CDR2 (germline): SSHAT, FNYEAQ (reference sequence). V lost 2 bases, J lost 4 bases, and 7 bases lay in between. The CDR3 is 13 residues long. The CDR3 protein is CASSLNGPDTQYF. The CDR3, as DNA: TGTGCCAGCAGCTTAAATGGGCCAGATACGCAGTATTTT.

This clonotype was observed a few times. The chain links TRBV12-3 or TRBV12-4 to TRBJ2-2; tentative D call: TRBD1 (6 bases). Trimming took off 6 bases at V and 1 base at J, with 9 bases between the two ends. The length of the CDR3 is 14 residues. Here the CDR3 reads CASSPDRNTGELFF. The CDR3 DNA follows: TGTGCCAGCAGCCCGGACAGGAACACCGGGGAGCTGTTTTTT.

This clonotype showed up just a few times. The chain couples TRBV11-2 to TRBJ2-7; D gene unclear. There are 14 residues in the CDR3. From germline, CDR1 is SGHAT and CDR2 FQNNGV. V lost 8 bases to trimming and J lost 1 base, with 15 bases between them. The CDR3 sequence: CASVRLSRSYEQYF. The CDR3, as DNA: TGTGCCAGCGTAAGGCTCTCGAGGTCCTACGAGCAGTACTTC.